These 2 T cell receptor beta chains came from one sample sequenced in a study of T cell changes during pregnancy in multiple sclerosis. Assay: immunoSEQ multiplex PCR; the TCRdb copy retains only in-frame clones and omits some. The repertoire includes about 67,000 clones, roughly nine tenths of them detected once, and around 1.4% sits in the top ten. The sequencing used peripheral blood, collected in the second trimester of pregnancy. Receptors originate from a female donor with multiple sclerosis, enrolled in a pregnancy study.

A few counts support this clone. This chain uses TRBV7-6 with TRBJ2-5, with D maybe TRBD2 (6 bases). The germline V gene has CDR1 SGHVS and CDR2 FNYEAQ. CDR3 size: 13 residues. The germline V and J ends were trimmed by 5 bases and 5 bases, with 12 bases remaining between them. CDR3 nucleotides: TGTGCCAGCAGCAAGACTAGTCGGGAGACCCAGTACTTC. It yields the protein CASSKTSRETQYF.

V usage is TRBV11-1 and J usage is TRBJ2-2; TRBD1 aligns across 7 bases. CDR3 length: 17 residues. The junction had 15 bases not matched to a gene; V was cut back by 5 bases and J by 6 bases. The germline CDR1 and CDR2 sequences are SGHAT and FQDESV (reference sequence). Written as DNA, the CDR3 is TGTGCCAGCAGCCATTTACTAACAGGGGAAGGGCCCGGGGAGCTGTTTTTT. It is translated as CASSHLLTGEGPGELFF.